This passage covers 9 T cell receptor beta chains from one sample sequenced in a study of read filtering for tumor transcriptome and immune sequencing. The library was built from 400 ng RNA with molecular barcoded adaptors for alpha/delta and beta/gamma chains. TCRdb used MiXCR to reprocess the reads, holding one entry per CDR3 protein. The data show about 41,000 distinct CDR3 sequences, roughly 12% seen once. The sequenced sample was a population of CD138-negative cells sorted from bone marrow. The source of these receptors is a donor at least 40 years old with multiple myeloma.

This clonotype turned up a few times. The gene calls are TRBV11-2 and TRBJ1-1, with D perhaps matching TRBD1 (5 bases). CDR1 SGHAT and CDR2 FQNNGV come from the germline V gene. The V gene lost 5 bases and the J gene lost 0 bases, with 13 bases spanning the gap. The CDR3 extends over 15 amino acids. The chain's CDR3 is CASSPTLGVNTEAFF. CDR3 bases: TGTGCCAGCAGCCCGACACTAGGGGTGAACACTGAAGCTTTCTTT.

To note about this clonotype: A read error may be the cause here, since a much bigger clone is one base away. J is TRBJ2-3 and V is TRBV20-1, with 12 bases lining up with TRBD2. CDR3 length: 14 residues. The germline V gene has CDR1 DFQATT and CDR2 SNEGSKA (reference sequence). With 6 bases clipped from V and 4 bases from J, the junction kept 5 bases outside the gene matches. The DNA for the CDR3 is TGCAGTGCCATGACTAGCGGGAGCGCAGATACGCAGTATTTT. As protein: CSAMTSGSADTQYF.

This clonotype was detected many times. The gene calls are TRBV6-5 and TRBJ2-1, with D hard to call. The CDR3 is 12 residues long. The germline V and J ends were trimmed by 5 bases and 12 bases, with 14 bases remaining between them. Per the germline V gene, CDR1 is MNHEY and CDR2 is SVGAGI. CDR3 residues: CASSAQGSRQFF. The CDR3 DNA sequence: TGTGCCAGCAGTGCCCAAGGTAGTCGGCAGTTCTTC.

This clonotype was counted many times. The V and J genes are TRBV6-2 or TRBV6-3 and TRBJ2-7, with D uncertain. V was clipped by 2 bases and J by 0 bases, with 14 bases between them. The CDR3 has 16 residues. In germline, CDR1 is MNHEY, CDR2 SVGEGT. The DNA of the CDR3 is TGTGCCAGCAGTTACGGGCAAACAGTTTACTCCTACGAGCAGTACTTC. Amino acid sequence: CASSYGQTVYSYEQYF.

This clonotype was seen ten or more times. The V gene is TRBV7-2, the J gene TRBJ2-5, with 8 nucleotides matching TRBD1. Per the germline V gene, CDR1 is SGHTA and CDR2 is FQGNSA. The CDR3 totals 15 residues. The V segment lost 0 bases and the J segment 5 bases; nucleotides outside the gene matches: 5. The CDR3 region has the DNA TGTGCCAGCAGCTTAGCGCCAGGGGGCATGGAGACCCAGTACTTC. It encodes CASSLAPGGMETQYF.

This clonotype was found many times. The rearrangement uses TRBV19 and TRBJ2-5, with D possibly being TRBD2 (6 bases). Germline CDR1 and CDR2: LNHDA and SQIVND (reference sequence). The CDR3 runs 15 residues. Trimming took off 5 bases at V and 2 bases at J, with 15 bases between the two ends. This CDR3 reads CASSPQVAAQETQYF. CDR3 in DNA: TGTGCCAGTAGTCCCCAAGTAGCGGCTCAAGAGACCCAGTACTTC.

The CDR3 DNA is TGCAGTGCTAATTTGGACGGGACAGACACTGAAGCTTTCTTT. This translates into CSANLDGTDTEAFF. This chain links TRBV20-1 with TRBJ1-1; 7 bases align to TRBD1. Germline values: CDR1 DFQATT, CDR2 SNEGSKA (reference sequence). This CDR3 is 14 amino acids long. V lost 4 bases to trimming and J lost 3 bases; unmatched junction nucleotides: 8.

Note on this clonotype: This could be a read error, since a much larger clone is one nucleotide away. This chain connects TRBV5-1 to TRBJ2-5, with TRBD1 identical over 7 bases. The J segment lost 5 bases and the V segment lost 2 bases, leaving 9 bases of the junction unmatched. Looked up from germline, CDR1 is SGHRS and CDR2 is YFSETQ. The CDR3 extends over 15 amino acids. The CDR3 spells CASSLRQGEEETQYF. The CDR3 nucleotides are TGCGCCAGCAGCTTAAGACAGGGAGAGGAGGAGACCCAGTACTTC.

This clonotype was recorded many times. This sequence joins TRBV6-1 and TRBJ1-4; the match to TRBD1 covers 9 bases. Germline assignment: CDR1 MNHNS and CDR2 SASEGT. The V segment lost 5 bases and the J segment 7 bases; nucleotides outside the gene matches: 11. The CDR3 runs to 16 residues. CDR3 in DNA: TGTGCCAGCAGTTTGGGCCCCGGGACAGGGAGTGAAAAACTGTTTTTT. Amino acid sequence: CASSLGPGTGSEKLFF.